Given below is one TCR beta chain in context. The antigen remains undetermined. This specimen belongs to a study of T cell responses to AZD1222 COVID-19 vaccine. Study-level results: Baseline seropositivity occurred in only a handful of AZD1222 recipients. The peak T cell response came first, and repertoires were sampled only after it. Once two AZD1222 doses were given, Spike-specific TCR breadth and depth went up.

TCRdb keeps only in-frame clones here, not all; method: immunoSEQ multiplex PCR. Here the sample spans some 170,000 clones, 85% to 95% being singletons. Germline-derived CDR1 and CDR2 are LNHDA and SQIVND (reference sequence). The CDR3 is 11 amino acids. V trimming: 3 bases; J trimming: 11 bases; junction bases outside the gene matches: 0. This specimen consisted of peripheral blood, obtained 28 days after the second dose of the MenACWY control vaccine. This chain joins TRBV19 and TRBJ1-1; 10 bases match TRBD1. This receptor was identified in an adult who received the MenACWY meningococcal vaccine as a control. The CDR3: CASSMDRGAFF. CDR3 DNA: TGTGCCAGTAGTATGGACAGGGGGGCTTTCTTT.